A selection of T cell receptor beta chains follows, all from one sample in a study of blood T cell repertoires in COVID-19. Clones were sequenced by immunoSEQ multiplex PCR, and TCRdb holds only the in-frame ones, with some missing. The table includes roughly 230,000 clones, about 85% detected once. Sequencing was performed on peripheral blood. Receptors were obtained from a man in his forties with acute or convalescent COVID-19. The CDR3 runs from the conserved cysteine through the conserved F or W. A D gene is named only where the DNA matches it firmly. Size values are once, few and many counts, or a class for expanded clones, and some rows have none.

d_gene | j_gene | abundance | v_gene | CDR3aa | CDR3nt
. | TRBJ1-1 | . | TRBV11-2 | CASSFEGYAEAFF | TGTGCCAGCAGCTTTGAGGGATACGCTGAAGCTTTCTTT
TRBD1 | TRBJ1-6 | once | TRBV6-6 | CASTRDRELSPLHF | TGTGCCAGCACCCGGGACAGGGAGCTTTCACCCCTCCACTTT
. | TRBJ2-3 | . | TRBV7-9 | CASSVGWGEESDTQYF | TGTGCCAGCAGCGTCGGATGGGGGGAAGAATCAGATACGCAGTATTTT
TRBD1 | TRBJ1-1 | few | TRBV7-2 | CASSFSTGTTEAFF | TGTGCCAGCAGCTTCTCGACAGGGACCACTGAAGCTTTCTTT
. | TRBJ1-1 | . | TRBV7-2 | CASSLETGPGTEAFF | TGTGCCAGCAGCTTAGAGACGGGTCCAGGGACTGAAGCTTTCTTT
. | TRBJ1-1 | . | TRBV5-4 | CASSLGGTGGGTEAFF | TGTGCCAGCAGCTTGGGAGGTACGGGCGGGGGAACTGAAGCTTTCTTT
TRBD1 | TRBJ1-6 | . | TRBV30 | CAWRPGQNYNSPLHF | TGTGCCTGGAGGCCGGGACAGAACTATAATTCACCCCTCCACTTT
. | TRBJ1-2 | few | TRBV29-1 | CSVTLQGLNYGYTF | TGCAGCGTGACCTTACAGGGTCTTAACTATGGCTACACCTTC
TRBD2 | TRBJ2-1 | . | TRBV7-9 | CASSLAPRSSGGLNEQFF | TGTGCCAGCAGCTTAGCTCCAAGGTCTAGCGGGGGGCTAAATGAGCAGTTCTTC
. | TRBJ2-6 | few | TRBV9 | CASSVATALSGANVLTF | TGTGCCAGCAGCGTAGCGACAGCCCTCTCTGGGGCCAACGTCCTGACTTTC
TRBD1 | TRBJ2-1 | . | TRBV3-1/TRBV3-2 | CASSQDLGTGTDNEQFF | TGTGCCAGCAGCCAAGATCTTGGGACAGGGACTGACAATGAGCAGTTCTTC
. | TRBJ1-6 | . | TRBV12-5 | CASGPGWDNSPLHF | TGTGCTAGTGGGCCAGGGTGGGATAATTCACCCCTCCACTTT
. | TRBJ1-1 | . | TRBV6-6 | CASSTGNTEAFF | TGTGCCAGCAGTACGGGGAACACTGAAGCTTTCTTT
. | TRBJ2-7 | . | TRBV2 | CASSEESTGLTYEQYF | TGTGCCAGCAGTGAAGAATCGACAGGCCTAACCTACGAGCAGTACTTC
TRBD2 | TRBJ2-5 | . | TRBV3-1/TRBV3-2 | CASSRGLAGATQETQYF | TGTGCCAGCAGCCGGGGACTAGCGGGGGCCACACAAGAGACCCAGTACTTC
. | TRBJ2-7 | few | TRBV11-2 | CASSPHGEQYF | TGTGCCAGCAGCCCCCACGGCGAGCAGTACTTC
TRBD1 | TRBJ1-6 | . | TRBV11-2 | CASSRGPPAWNSPLHF | TGTGCCAGCAGCAGGGGGCCCCCTGCTTGGAATTCACCCCTCCACTTT
. | TRBJ1-2 | once | TRBV5-8 | CASSLVLGPGFGGYTF | TGTGCCAGCAGCTTGGTGCTTGGGCCAGGCTTTGGGGGCTACACCTTC
TRBD1 | TRBJ1-5 | . | TRBV27 | CASSVTGASPQHF | TGTGCCAGCAGTGTTACAGGGGCATCGCCCCAGCATTTT
TRBD2 | TRBJ2-3 | . | TRBV13 | CASSILAGGRPDTQYF | TGTGCCAGCAGCATATTAGCGGGGGGGAGACCAGATACGCAGTATTTT
. | TRBJ1-5 | . | TRBV6-5 | CASTSWHDQPQHF | TGTGCCAGCACGTCGTGGCACGATCAGCCCCAGCATTTT
. | TRBJ2-1 | . | TRBV30 | CAWGGLDSNNEQFF | TGTGCCTGGGGGGGACTCGATAGTAACAATGAGCAGTTCTTC
. | TRBJ1-2 | once | TRBV9 | CASSPRGTGIGYTF | TGTGCCAGCAGCCCCCGGGGAACAGGGATTGGCTACACCTTC
. | TRBJ1-2 | . | TRBV2 | CASSTGTYGYTF | TGTGCCAGCAGTACAGGTACTTATGGCTACACCTTC
TRBD1 | TRBJ1-2 | . | TRBV7-8 | CASSPRDRGGNYGYTF | TGTGCCAGCAGCCCCCGGGACAGGGGCGGTAACTATGGCTACACCTTC
. | TRBJ1-1 | . | TRBV10-1 | CASSPQAGRITEAFF | TGCGCCAGCAGCCCCCAAGCCGGGAGGATAACTGAAGCTTTCTTT
TRBD1 | TRBJ2-7 | . | TRBV30 | CAWSGQGYEQYF | TGTGCCTGGAGTGGACAGGGCTACGAGCAGTACTTC
. | TRBJ1-2 | . | TRBV2 | CASGTDPGGYTF | TGTGCCAGCGGTACAGACCCTGGAGGCTACACCTTC
. | TRBJ2-2 | . | TRBV7-9 | CASSLEQQFTGELFF | TGTGCCAGCAGCTTAGAACAACAGTTCACCGGGGAGCTGTTTTTT
. | TRBJ2-3 | . | TRBV11-2 | CASSVTGRTDTQYF | TGTGCCAGCAGTGTCACAGGCCGCACAGATACGCAGTATTTT
. | TRBJ2-6 | . | TRBV7-3 | CASSPQGTGANVLTF | TGTGCCAGCAGCCCTCAGGGAACTGGGGCCAACGTCCTGACTTTC
TRBD1 | TRBJ2-3 | . | TRBV6-2/TRBV6-3 | CASSPGQGFTDTQYF | TGTGCCAGCAGTCCAGGACAGGGTTTCACAGATACGCAGTATTTT
. | TRBJ1-2 | . | TRBV5-6 | CASSDATYSYGYTF | TGTGCCAGCAGCGACGCTACCTACAGCTATGGCTACACCTTC
. | TRBJ1-1 | . | TRBV2 | CASQRDWGSGEAFF | TGTGCCAGCCAACGGGACTGGGGATCAGGTGAAGCTTTCTTT
. | TRBJ1-5 | . | TRBV7-2 | CASSLGGGVSNQPQHF | TGTGCCAGCAGCCTTGGGGGCGGAGTTAGCAATCAGCCCCAGCATTTT
TRBD1 | TRBJ2-7 | . | TRBV28 | CASGQGTLYEQYF | TGTGCCAGCGGACAGGGTACCCTCTACGAGCAGTACTTC
. | TRBJ2-1 | . | TRBV7-2 | CASSPRARGSYNEQFF | TGTGCCAGCAGCCCGCGAGCACGCGGCTCCTACAATGAGCAGTTCTTC
. | TRBJ1-2 | few | TRBV7-2 | CASSLDGNYGYTF | TGTGCCAGCAGCTTAGACGGTAACTATGGCTACACCTTC
TRBD1 | TRBJ1-1 | . | TRBV20-1 | CSVNRGTEAFF | TGCAGTGTCAACAGGGGCACTGAAGCTTTCTTT
. | TRBJ2-4 | . | TRBV30 | CAFDLGGNIQYF | TGTGCCTTTGACTTGGGAGGAAACATTCAGTACTTC
TRBD1 | TRBJ2-1 | . | TRBV7-6 | CASSLVSRGNYNEQFF | TGTGCCAGCAGCTTAGTGTCCAGGGGGAATTACAATGAGCAGTTCTTC
. | TRBJ1-2 | . | TRBV3-1/TRBV3-2 | CASRGSVGAAYGYTF | TGTGCCAGCAGGGGGTCGGTAGGAGCGGCCTATGGCTACACCTTC
TRBD2 | TRBJ2-1 | . | TRBV9 | CASSVDDSGYNEQFF | TGTGCCAGCAGCGTAGACGATAGCGGGTACAATGAGCAGTTCTTC
. | TRBJ2-7 | . | TRBV6-5 | CASTNASAFSYF | TGTGCCAGCACGAACGCGTCCGCGTTTTCGTACTTC
TRBD1 | TRBJ2-7 | . | TRBV7-9 | CASSTATGYEQYF | TGTGCCAGCAGCACGGCGACAGGGTACGAGCAGTACTTC